The T cell receptor beta chain described here comes from a study of immune aging and cytomegalovirus after organ transplant (dated by TCRdb to the early 2020s). Concerning the study at large: Three-drug immunosuppression with prednisone, tacrolimus, and mycophenolate was given to all transplant recipients. Paper-wide results and their limitations: Large clones contained a higher proportion of TEMRA cells, and the seven largest clones (roughly 2,000 cells) acquired aged and TEMRA cells while losing TCM cells. CD57 was not measured in the sequencing data, so a conservative gene-based aging definition was used instead. Following viremia, aged-phenotype cells rose post-transplant in clones of any size, with the rise occurring earlier in large clones (days 200-264) than in small clones.

In regard to this clonotype: Its binding antigen is unknown. No base-level quality is on record; no much larger clone is a single base apart.

V and J are trimmed by 5 bases and 7 bases, and the gene matches miss 12 bases of the junction. Based on the germline V gene, the CDR1 and CDR2 sequences are MNHEY and SVGAGI. From the cysteine up to the phenylalanine, the CDR3 has a length of 16 residues. The kept DNA is CDR3 alone, 48 bases in frame from the first base. The protocol used for the library was single-cell sequencing. Reads for this sample came from an Illumina NovaSeq 6000. The BD Rhapsody Targeted mRNA and AbSeq Reagent Kit was used in a microwell format for cell capture and library preparation. The libraries included TCR, sample tags, AbSeq, and targeted mRNA drawn from the Human T-Cell Expression Panel together with custom TOX and TOX2 primers. An Illumina NovaSeq was used to sequence the libraries. Per the authors' processing: The analysis covered over 9,500 cells in total, of which about 7,000 were CD8 T cells and approximately 4,500 were CD8 T cells with an identifiable TCR CDR3. The BD Rhapsody Targeted Analysis Pipeline, including V(D)J processing, was run on the Seven Bridges Genomics platform to process the raw data. Quality control, Sample Tag demultiplexing with Lex-BDSMK, clone identification with VDJ Explorer, and Seurat clustering were performed in SeqGeq 1.6.0. Clones comprising <1% of CD8 T cells were considered non-expanded; clones comprising >2.5% of the sample were considered clonal expansions. The public reads were reprocessed in TCRdb via fastp at Q25 and MiXCR, keeping in-frame beta chains. Each CDR3 protein appears once, grouped with its most common genes and DNA. Clone size and V and J calls follow TCRdb, not the original study. Here the sample has roughly 20,000 distinct CDR3 sequences; around 34% occur a single time. The top ten constitute approximately 26% of the sample.

This specimen's time point label, interpreted: five sample-tagged time points from pre-transplant (day -1) to day 368 post-transplant, pooled. After thawing, PBMC were stimulated with a CMV IE-1 overlapping peptide library for more than ten hours, with no transport inhibitors added. After thawing, cells rested overnight before stimulation in R10 medium with CD28/CD49d costimulation. The IE-1 peptide library was composed of 15-amino-acid peptides with overlaps of 11 amino acids. Each time point was barcoded with BD Single-Cell Multiplexing Kit Sample Tags, pooled, and stained with oligo-conjugated anti-CD45RA plus sorting antibodies. A BD FACSAria III was used to sort CMV-responsive CD8+CD137+ and CD4+CD154+ T cells at 4-way purity. Blood was drawn into EDTA vacutainers and was processed by Ficoll gradient within 1-24 hours.

Sequenced material: CMV peptide-activated CD4+ and CD8+ T cells sorted from blood, taken at five time points, pooled. The cell subset or site label here, explained by the study, means: sorted CD8+CD137+ and CD4+CD154+ T cells after 12 h CMV IE-1 peptide stimulation. The V gene is TRBV6-5 and the J gene is TRBJ2-2; the central 8 bases match TRBD2. The sequence derives from a female donor who had a heart transplant and CMV viremia. The base sequence is TGTGCCAGCAGTCCCACTAGCGGCTCACCGATCGGGGAGCTGTTTTTT. Its product reads: CASSPTSGSPIGELFF.